This T cell receptor (beta chain) was captured in a study of blood T cell repertoires in COVID-19. Study-wide context: COVID-19 samples, acute and convalescent, were from the United States, Italy and Spain.

Germline values: CDR1 KGHSH, CDR2 LQKENI. The CDR3 loop spans 13 amino acids. Trimming took off 3 bases at V and 2 bases at J, with 7 bases between the two ends. Original handling: Estimated nucleated cell counts came from reference gene primer amplification. Data came from immunoSEQ multiplex PCR; TCRdb stores just in-frame clones and leaves some out. V, J and clone size reflect that table, while D and trimming were determined from the DNA. The data contain 250,000 to 350,000 clones, around 88% of them singletons. The receptor comes from a woman in her seventies with COVID-19, enrolled during active disease. The chain has TRBV18 and TRBJ1-2, with no clear D. Sequencing was carried out using peripheral blood. CDR3 sequence reads: CASSPTANYGYTF. The CDR3 region has the DNA TGTGCCAGCTCACCCACAGCAAACTATGGCTACACCTTC. Based on the CDR3 plus reference TRBV18 and TRBJ1-2, the full variable domain is NAGVMQNPRHLVRRRGQEARLRCSPMKGHSHVYWYRQLPEEGLKFMVYLQKENIIDESGMPKERFSAEFPKEGPSILRIQQVVRGDSAAYFCASSPTANYGYTFGSGTRLTVV.